The 19 T cell receptor beta chains in this list originate from one sample, sequenced in a study of low-dose radiotherapy and immunotherapy resistance in tumors. Priming of first-strand cDNA relied on TRAV- and TRBV-specific primers (covering alpha and beta chains). For amplifying TCRs, the PCR ran for around 20 cycles with Phusion, which was used together with a constant-region primer and the adapter on the V primers. TCRdb itself ran the reads through MiXCR, one entry per CDR3 protein. Of approximately 100,000 distinct CDR3 sequences listed, less than 25% are singletons. Time point meaning: after trial treatment. Described treatment: LDRT plus nivolumab, ipilimumab, low-dose cyclophosphamide and aspirin (RACIN trial). Sequencing used PBMCs, obtained after low-dose radiotherapy plus immunotherapy. The receptors were sampled from a male donor with prostate cancer.

This clonotype was observed many times. The chain has TRBV12-3 or TRBV12-4 and TRBJ2-5; 8 nucleotides match TRBD1. The CDR3 loop spans 14 amino acids. V shed 6 bases and J 2 bases; nucleotides not matched to a gene: 5. CDR3 coding DNA: TGTGCCAGCAGGGATACAGGGGGACAAGAGACCCAGTACTTC. This encodes CASRDTGGQETQYF.

This clonotype was counted between two and nine times. This chain links TRBV18 with TRBJ2-7, with a weak D call TRBD1 (6 bases). This CDR3 has 14 amino acids. Germline V gene sequence: CDR1 KGHSH, CDR2 LQKENI. Trimming took 0 bases from V and 2 from J, leaving 8 bases between them. CDR3 sequence reads: CASSPPGDTYEQYF. The CDR3 nucleotides are TGTGCCAGCTCACCACCTGGGGACACCTACGAGCAGTACTTC. Filled out from reference TRBV18 and TRBJ2-7, the complete variable domain reads NAGVMQNPRHLVRRRGQEARLRCSPMKGHSHVYWYRQLPEEGLKFMVYLQKENIIDESGMPKERFSAEFPKEGPSILRIQQVVRGDSAAYFCASSPPGDTYEQYFGPGTRLTVT.

This clonotype was detected ten times or more. V and J are TRBV7-9 and TRBJ2-1, with TRBD1 as a possible D gene (6 bases). The CDR3 extends over 12 amino acids. V was cut by 5 bases and J by 10 bases, with 12 bases left in between. From germline, CDR1 is SEHNR and CDR2 FQNEAQ (reference sequence). The DNA of the CDR3 is TGTGCCAGCAGCCCCGTGAGGGGGGAGCAGTTCTTC. Translating gives CASSPVRGEQFF.

Ten or more counts support this clonotype. J is TRBJ2-5 and V is TRBV19; no clear D. The CDR3 extends over 13 amino acids. Trimming took 5 bases from V and 3 from J, leaving 10 bases between them. Germline V CDR1 and CDR2: LNHDA, SQIVND (reference sequence). Here the CDR3 DNA reads TGTGCCAGTAGTCAAGGGCAGGAAGAGACCCAGTACTTC. It encodes CASSQGQEETQYF.

This clonotype has at least ten counts. One end of the junction does not line up with germline, which may come from a read error. The rearrangement links TRBV7-7 to TRBJ2-1; 10 nucleotides agree with TRBD2. Germline V lookup: CDR1 SSHAT, CDR2 FNYEAQ (reference sequence). The CDR3 totals 14 residues. In DNA, the CDR3 is TGTGCTAGCAGCTTAAGCGGGGGGGCCAATGAGCAGTTCTTC. Translated: CASSLSGGANEQFF. Full variable domain (remainder filled in from reference TRBV7-7 and TRBJ2-1): GAGVSQSPRYKVTKRGQDVTLRCDPISSHATLYWYQQALGQGPEFLTYFNYEAQPDKSGLPSDRFSAERPEGSISTLTIQRTEQRDSAMYRCASSLSGGANEQFFGPGTRLTVL.

Many counts were recorded for this clonotype. This rearrangement joins TRBV12-3 or TRBV12-4 to TRBJ2-7; D unclear. This CDR3 comprises 13 residues. The V end was cut by 6 bases, the J end by 5 bases, with 14 bases between. The CDR3 DNA sequence: TGTGCCAGCAGGCCTGCTACGGTCCACGAGCAGTACTTC. It is translated as CASRPATVHEQYF.

This clonotype has more than one count but fewer than ten. This rearrangement joins TRBV9 to TRBJ2-6; D remains ambiguous. The CDR3 length is 16 residues. The V gene lost 4 bases and the J gene lost 2 bases, with 13 bases spanning the gap. CDR1 and CDR2 from the germline V gene are SGDLS and YYNGEE. The CDR3 spells CASSSTSAAGANVLTF. CDR3 bases: TGTGCCAGCAGCAGTACATCAGCCGCTGGGGCCAACGTCCTGACTTTC.

This sequence joins TRBV13 and TRBJ1-4, with TRBD1 as a possible D gene (6 bases). The V end was cut by 10 bases, the J end by 8 bases, with 29 bases between. This CDR3 has 17 amino acids. Germline-derived CDR1 and CDR2 are PRHDT and FYEKMQ (reference sequence). CDR3 loop: CATHDYMRRQGKEKLFF. In DNA form, the CDR3 reads TGTGCCACACACGATTATATGAGGCGGCAGGGGAAAGAAAAACTGTTTTTT.

This clonotype was seen many times. The rearrangement joins TRBV29-1 to TRBJ2-7; no definite D call. V lost 6 bases and J lost 2, with 14 bases in between. The germline V gene has CDR1 SQVTM and CDR2 ANQGSEA. The CDR3 totals 13 residues. CDR3 sequence: CSVEQRNPYEQYF. The DNA of the CDR3 is TGCAGCGTGGAACAGCGAAACCCCTACGAGCAGTACTTC.

There are many counts of this clonotype. The chain carries TRBV6-6 and TRBJ2-6; D is possibly TRBD1 or TRBD2 (5 bases each). This CDR3 spans 18 amino acids. Germline V gives CDR1 MNHNY, CDR2 SVGAGI (reference sequence). V was pared by 6 bases and J by 2 bases, with 20 bases between. CDR3 DNA sequence: TGTGCCAGCAGCCTCAGGGACCCCAGGACTCCTGGGGCCAACGTCCTGACTTTC. Translation gives CASSLRDPRTPGANVLTF.

At least ten counts were recorded for this clonotype. The J gene is TRBJ2-5, the V gene TRBV20-1, with 7 bases matching TRBD2. Germline loops: CDR1 DFQATT, CDR2 SNEGSKA (reference sequence). This CDR3 comprises 13 residues. The trim removed 7 bases at V and 2 bases at J, leaving 7 bases unmatched. The CDR3 region is CSDSRRGQETQYF. CDR3 in DNA: TGCAGTGATTCCCGGCGGGGGCAAGAGACCCAGTACTTC.

This clonotype was detected a few times. The chain employs TRBV19 and TRBJ2-1, with TRBD2 identical over 13 bases. V lost 6 bases, J lost 5 bases, and 4 bases stayed unmatched. CDR1 and CDR2 from the germline V gene are LNHDA and SQIVND (reference sequence). The CDR3 runs to 15 residues. The CDR3 region is CASSPGTSGDNEQFF. CDR3 nucleotide sequence: TGTGCCAGTAGCCCCGGGACTAGCGGGGACAATGAGCAGTTCTTC.

Notes on this clonotype: A much larger clonotype is one base distant, so this may be a read error. The chain links TRBV7-9 to TRBJ2-1; possibly TRBD2 for D (5 bases). V lost 5 bases and J 10 bases, leaving 18 bases between the germline ends. The germline gives CDR1 SEHNR, CDR2 FQNEAQ (reference sequence). The CDR3 is 14 amino acids. The CDR3 region is CASSGDGITYEQFF. The CDR3, as DNA: TGTGCCAGCAGCGGAGACGGGATTACCTACGAGCAGTTCTTC. Based on the CDR3 plus reference TRBV7-9 and TRBJ2-1, the full variable domain is DTGVSQNPRHKITKRGQNVTFRCDPISEHNRLYWYRQTLGQGPEFLTYFQNEAQLEKSRLLSDRFSAERPKGSFSTLEIQRTEQGDSAMYLCASSGDGITYEQFFGPGTRLTVL.

The chain combines TRBV29-1 with TRBJ2-2, with D hard to call. Germline CDR1 SQVTM, CDR2 ANQGSEA. Trimming removed 7 bases from V and 6 bases from J, with 21 bases in between. The CDR3 is 15 amino acids. The CDR3 bases are TGCAGCGCATCAACGGTGGGGATTGGGTCCGGGGAGCTGTTTTTT. Amino acids: CSASTVGIGSGELFF.

This clonotype was recorded at least ten times. The chain uses TRBV6-2 or TRBV6-3 and TRBJ2-7, with a possible D match to TRBD2 (5 bases). Germline assignment: CDR1 MNHEY and CDR2 SVGEGT. V was clipped by 6 bases and J by 4 bases, with 13 bases between them. The CDR3 length is 13 residues. CDR3: CASRYTRDYEQYF. As DNA, the CDR3 is TGTGCCAGCAGATACACCCGGGATTACGAGCAGTACTTC.

This clonotype was recorded many times. The chain links TRBV6-2 or TRBV6-3 to TRBJ2-3; 9 bases agree with TRBD1. V shed 7 bases and J 4 bases; nucleotides not matched to a gene: 9. The CDR3 is 15 amino acids. Looked up from germline, CDR1 is MNHEY and CDR2 is SVGEGT. This chain's CDR3 is CASIYGTGMADTQYF. In nucleotides, the CDR3 is TGTGCCAGCATCTACGGGACAGGGATGGCAGATACGCAGTATTTT.

This clonotype was found many times. This chain connects TRBV29-1 to TRBJ1-1, with D perhaps TRBD1 (6 bases). V was trimmed by 7 bases and J by 3 bases, leaving 15 bases between them. Germline CDR1 and CDR2: SQVTM and ANQGSEA. This CDR3 is built from 13 residues. CDR3 DNA sequence: TGCAGCGCAGAACAGGGTACCTACACTGAAGCTTTCTTT. Residues: CSAEQGTYTEAFF.

This clonotype was found a few times. The rearrangement uses TRBV6-1 and TRBJ1-2; D unclear. The CDR3 covers 15 residues. Germline lookup yields CDR1 MNHNS and CDR2 SASEGT. Trimming took 5 bases from V and 5 from J, leaving 18 bases between them. The CDR3 DNA is TGTGCCAGCAGTCCCCTTGGGAGGGCGGAATATGGCTACACCTTC. Protein sequence: CASSPLGRAEYGYTF.

This clonotype was detected ten times or more. V is TRBV14 and J is TRBJ2-5; D may be TRBD2 (6 bases). The germline V gene has CDR1 SGHDN and CDR2 FVKESK. Trimming pared 3 bases from V and 4 bases from J, leaving 12 bases between. CDR3 size: 14 residues. The CDR3 reads CASSHLGLIETQYF. The CDR3 nucleotides are TGTGCCAGCAGCCACCTGGGACTTATAGAGACCCAGTACTTC.